Sequencing of this T cell receptor (beta chain) was carried out in a study of T cells in women clearing cervical HPV infection. For this clone: The CDR3 goes on 3 residues after the read ends, and that part is filled in from the germline J gene.

The V and J ends lost 2 bases and 4 bases, in that order; junction bases with no gene match: 4. The CDR3 length is 14 residues. Profiling relied on immunoSEQ multiplex PCR, and the TCRdb table lists in-frame clones only, not all of them. This specimen shows about 20,000 clones; the ten leading clones hold 5%. The origin of this receptor is a woman aged 18-70 years with a cervical HPV16 infection that either progressed to CIN3+ or cleared (not recorded which). Source material: blood buffy coat. The chain uses TRBV12-3 or TRBV12-4 and TRBJ1-2; 7 bases are shared with TRBD1. The CDR3 sequence is CASSLLRGSYGYTF. Incomplete CDR3 DNA: TGTGCCAGCAGTTTACTCAGGGGGAGCTATGGC.